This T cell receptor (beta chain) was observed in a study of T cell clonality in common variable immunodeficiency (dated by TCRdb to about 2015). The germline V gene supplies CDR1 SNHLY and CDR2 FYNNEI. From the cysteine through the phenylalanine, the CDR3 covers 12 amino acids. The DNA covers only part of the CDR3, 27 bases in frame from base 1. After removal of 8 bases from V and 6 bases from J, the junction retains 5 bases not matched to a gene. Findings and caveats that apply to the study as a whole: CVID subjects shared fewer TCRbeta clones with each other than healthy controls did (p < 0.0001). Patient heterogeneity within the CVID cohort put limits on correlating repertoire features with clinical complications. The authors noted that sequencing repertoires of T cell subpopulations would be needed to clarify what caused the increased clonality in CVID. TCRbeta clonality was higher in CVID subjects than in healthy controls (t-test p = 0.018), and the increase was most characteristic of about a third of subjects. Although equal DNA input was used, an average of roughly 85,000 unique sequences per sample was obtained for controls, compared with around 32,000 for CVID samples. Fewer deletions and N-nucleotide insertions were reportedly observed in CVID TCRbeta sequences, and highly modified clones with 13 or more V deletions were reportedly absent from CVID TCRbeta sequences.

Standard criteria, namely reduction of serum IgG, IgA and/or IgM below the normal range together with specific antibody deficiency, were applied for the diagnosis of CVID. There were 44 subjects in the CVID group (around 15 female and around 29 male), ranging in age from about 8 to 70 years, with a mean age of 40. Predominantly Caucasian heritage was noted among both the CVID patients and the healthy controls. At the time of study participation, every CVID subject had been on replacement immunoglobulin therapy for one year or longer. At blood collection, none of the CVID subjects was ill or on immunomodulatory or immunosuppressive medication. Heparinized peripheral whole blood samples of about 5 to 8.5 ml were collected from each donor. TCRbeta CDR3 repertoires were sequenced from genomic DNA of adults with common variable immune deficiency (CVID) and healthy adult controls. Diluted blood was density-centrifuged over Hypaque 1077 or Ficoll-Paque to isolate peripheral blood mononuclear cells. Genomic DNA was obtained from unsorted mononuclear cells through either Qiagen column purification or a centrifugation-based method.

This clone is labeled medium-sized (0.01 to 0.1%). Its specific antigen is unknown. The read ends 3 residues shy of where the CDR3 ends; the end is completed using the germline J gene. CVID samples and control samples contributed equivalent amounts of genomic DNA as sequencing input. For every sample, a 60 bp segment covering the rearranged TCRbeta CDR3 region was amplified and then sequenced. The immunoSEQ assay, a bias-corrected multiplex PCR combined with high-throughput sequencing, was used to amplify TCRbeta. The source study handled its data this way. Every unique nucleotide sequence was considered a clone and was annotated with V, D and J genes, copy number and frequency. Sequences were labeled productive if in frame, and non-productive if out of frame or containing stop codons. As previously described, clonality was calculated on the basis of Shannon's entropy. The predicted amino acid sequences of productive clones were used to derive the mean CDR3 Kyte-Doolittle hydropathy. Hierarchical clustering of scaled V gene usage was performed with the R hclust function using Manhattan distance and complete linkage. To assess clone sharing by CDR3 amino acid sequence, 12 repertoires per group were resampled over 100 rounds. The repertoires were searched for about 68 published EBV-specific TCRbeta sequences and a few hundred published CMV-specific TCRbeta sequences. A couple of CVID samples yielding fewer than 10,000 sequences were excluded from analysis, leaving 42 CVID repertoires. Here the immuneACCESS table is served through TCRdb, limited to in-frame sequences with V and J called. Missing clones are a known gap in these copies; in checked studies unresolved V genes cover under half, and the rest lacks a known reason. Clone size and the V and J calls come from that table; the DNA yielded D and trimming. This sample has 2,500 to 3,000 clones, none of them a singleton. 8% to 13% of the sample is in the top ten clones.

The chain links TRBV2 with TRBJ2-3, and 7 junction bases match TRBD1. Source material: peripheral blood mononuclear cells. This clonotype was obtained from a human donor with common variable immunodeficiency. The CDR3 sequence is CASRTGYDTQYF. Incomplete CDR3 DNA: TGTGCCAGCCGGACAGGTTACGATACG.